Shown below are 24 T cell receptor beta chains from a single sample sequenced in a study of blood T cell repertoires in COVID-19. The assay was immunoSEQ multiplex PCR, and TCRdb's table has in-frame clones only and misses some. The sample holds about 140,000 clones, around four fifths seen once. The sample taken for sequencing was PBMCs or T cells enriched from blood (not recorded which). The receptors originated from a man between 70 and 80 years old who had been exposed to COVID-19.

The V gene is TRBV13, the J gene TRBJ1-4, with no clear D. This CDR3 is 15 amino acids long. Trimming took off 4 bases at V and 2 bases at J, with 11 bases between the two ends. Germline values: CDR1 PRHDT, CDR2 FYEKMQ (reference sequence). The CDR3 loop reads CASSSQGVTNEKLFF. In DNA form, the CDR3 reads TGTGCCAGCAGCTCCCAAGGAGTGACTAATGAAAAACTGTTTTTT.

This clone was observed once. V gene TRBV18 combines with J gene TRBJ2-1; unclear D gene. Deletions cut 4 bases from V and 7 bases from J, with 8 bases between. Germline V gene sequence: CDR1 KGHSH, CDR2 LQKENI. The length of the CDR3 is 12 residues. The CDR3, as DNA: TGTGCCAGCTCACAGTTACAAAATGAGCAGTTCTTC. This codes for CASSQLQNEQFF.

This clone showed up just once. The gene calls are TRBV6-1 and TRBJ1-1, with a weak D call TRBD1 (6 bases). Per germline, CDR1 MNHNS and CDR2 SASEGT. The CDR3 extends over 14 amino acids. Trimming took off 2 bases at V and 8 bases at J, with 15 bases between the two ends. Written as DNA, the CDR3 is TGTGCCAGCAGTGAAACTCCGGGACACCCCGAAGCTTTCTTT. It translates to CASSETPGHPEAFF.

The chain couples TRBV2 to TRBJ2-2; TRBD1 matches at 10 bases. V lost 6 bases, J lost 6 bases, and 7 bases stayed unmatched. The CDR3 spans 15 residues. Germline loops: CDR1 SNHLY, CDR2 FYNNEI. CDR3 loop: CASSAWDRGPGELFF. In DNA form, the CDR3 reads TGTGCCAGCAGCGCTTGGGACAGGGGCCCCGGGGAGCTGTTTTTT.

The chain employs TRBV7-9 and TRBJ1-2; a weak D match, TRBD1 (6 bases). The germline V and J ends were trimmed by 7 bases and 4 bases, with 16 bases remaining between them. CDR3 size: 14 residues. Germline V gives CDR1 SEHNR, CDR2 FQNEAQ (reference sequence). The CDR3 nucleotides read TGTGCCAGCACCCAGGGGTCGCAGATCTATGGCTACACCTTC. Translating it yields CASTQGSQIYGYTF.

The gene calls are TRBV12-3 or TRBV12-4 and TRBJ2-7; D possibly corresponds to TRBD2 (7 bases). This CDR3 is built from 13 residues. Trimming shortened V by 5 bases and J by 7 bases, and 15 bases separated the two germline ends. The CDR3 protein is CASSALRGLEQYF. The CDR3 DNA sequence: TGTGCCAGCAGTGCCCTGCGGGGGCTTGAGCAGTACTTC.

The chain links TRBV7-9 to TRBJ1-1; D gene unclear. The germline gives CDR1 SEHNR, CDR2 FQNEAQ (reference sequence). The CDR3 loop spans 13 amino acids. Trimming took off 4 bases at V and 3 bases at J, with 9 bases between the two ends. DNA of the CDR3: TGTGCCAGCAGCTCGCCCTATGACACTGAAGCTTTCTTT. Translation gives CASSSPYDTEAFF.

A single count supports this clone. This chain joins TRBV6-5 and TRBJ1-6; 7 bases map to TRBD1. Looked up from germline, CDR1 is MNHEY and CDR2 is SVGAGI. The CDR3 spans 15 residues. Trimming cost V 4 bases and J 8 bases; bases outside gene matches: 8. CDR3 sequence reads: CASSWLQGMDSPLHF. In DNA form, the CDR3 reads TGTGCCAGCAGTTGGTTACAGGGGATGGATTCACCCCTCCACTTT.

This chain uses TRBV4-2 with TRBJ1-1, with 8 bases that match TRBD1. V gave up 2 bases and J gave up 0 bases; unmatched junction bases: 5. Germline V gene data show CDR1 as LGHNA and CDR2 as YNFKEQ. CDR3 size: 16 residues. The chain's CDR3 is CASSQRDRTLNTEAFF. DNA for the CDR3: TGTGCCAGCAGCCAAAGGGACAGGACTTTGAACACTGAAGCTTTCTTT.

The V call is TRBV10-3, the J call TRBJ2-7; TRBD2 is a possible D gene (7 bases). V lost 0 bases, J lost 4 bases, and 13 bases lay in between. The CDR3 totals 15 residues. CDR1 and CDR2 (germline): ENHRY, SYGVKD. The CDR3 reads CAISESGGALYEQYF. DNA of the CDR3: TGTGCCATCAGTGAGTCGGGGGGGGCATTATACGAGCAGTACTTC.

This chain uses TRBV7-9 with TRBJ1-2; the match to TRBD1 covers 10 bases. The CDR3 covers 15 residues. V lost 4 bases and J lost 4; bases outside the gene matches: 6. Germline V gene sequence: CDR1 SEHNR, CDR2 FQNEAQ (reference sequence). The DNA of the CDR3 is TGTGCCAGCAGCTCCGGACAGGGGGAGGTCTATGGCTACACCTTC. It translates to CASSSGQGEVYGYTF. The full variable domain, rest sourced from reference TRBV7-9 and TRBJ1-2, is DTGVSQNPRHKITKRGQNVTFRCDPISEHNRLYWYRQTLGQGPEFLTYFQNEAQLEKSRLLSDRFSAERPKGSFSTLEIQRTEQGDSAMYLCASSSGQGEVYGYTFGSGTRLTVV.

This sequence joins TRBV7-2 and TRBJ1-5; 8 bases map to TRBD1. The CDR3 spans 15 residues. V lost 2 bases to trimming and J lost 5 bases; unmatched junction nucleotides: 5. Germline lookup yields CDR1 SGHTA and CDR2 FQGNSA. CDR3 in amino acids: CASSLRTGGDQPQHF. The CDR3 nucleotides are TGTGCCAGCAGCTTAAGAACAGGGGGGGATCAGCCCCAGCATTTT. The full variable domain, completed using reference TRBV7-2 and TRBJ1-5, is GAGVSQSPSNKVTEKGKDVELRCDPISGHTALYWYRQSLGQGLEFLIYFQGNSAPDKSGLPSDRFSAERTGGSVSTLTIQRTQQEDSAVYLCASSLRTGGDQPQHFGDGTRLSIL.

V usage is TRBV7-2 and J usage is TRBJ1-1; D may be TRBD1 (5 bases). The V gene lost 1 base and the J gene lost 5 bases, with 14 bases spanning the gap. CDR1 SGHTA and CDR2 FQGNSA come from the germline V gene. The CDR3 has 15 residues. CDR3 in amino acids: CASSLGAQGSTEAFF. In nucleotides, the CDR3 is TGTGCCAGCAGCTTAGGGGCGCAGGGAAGTACTGAAGCTTTCTTT. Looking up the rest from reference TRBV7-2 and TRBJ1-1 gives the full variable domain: GAGVSQSPSNKVTEKGKDVELRCDPISGHTALYWYRQSLGQGLEFLIYFQGNSAPDKSGLPSDRFSAERTGGSVSTLTIQRTQQEDSAVYLCASSLGAQGSTEAFFGQGTRLTVV.

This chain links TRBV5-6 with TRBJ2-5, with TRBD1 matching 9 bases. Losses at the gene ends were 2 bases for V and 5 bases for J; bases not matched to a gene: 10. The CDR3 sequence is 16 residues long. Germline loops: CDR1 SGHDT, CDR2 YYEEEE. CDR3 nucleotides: TGTGCCAGCAGCTTAGAACAGGGGGCAAGGGGTGAGACCCAGTACTTC. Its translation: CASSLEQGARGETQYF.

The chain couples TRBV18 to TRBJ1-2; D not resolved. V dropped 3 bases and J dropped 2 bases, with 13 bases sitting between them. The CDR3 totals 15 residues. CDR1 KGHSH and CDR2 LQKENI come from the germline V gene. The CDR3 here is CASSPRGSFNYGYTF. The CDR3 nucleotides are TGTGCCAGCTCACCGCGTGGTTCCTTCAACTATGGCTACACCTTC.

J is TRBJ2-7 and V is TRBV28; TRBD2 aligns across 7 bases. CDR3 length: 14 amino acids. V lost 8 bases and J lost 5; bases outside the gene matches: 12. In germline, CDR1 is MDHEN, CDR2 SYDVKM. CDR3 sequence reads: CASGHFAGVNEQYF. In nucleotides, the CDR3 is TGTGCCAGCGGTCATTTTGCGGGGGTCAACGAGCAGTACTTC.

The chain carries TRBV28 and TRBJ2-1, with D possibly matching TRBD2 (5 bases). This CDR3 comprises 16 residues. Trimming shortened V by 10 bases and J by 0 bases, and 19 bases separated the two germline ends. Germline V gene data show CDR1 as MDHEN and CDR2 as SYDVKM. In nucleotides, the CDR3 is TGTGCCACCCTACCCCTCGTGGGAGACTCCTACAATGAGCAGTTCTTC. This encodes CATLPLVGDSYNEQFF. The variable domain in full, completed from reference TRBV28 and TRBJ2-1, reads DVKVTQSSRYLVKRTGEKVFLECVQDMDHENMFWYRQDPGLGLRLIYFSYDVKMKEKGDIPEGYSVSREKKERFSLILESASTNQTSMYLCATLPLVGDSYNEQFFGPGTRLTVL.

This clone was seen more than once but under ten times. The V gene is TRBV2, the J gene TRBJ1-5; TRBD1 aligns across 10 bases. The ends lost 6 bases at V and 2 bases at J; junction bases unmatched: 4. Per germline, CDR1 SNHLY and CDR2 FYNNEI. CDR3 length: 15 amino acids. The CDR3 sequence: CASRGTGVRNQPQHF. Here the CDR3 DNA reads TGTGCCAGCAGGGGGACAGGGGTTCGCAATCAGCCCCAGCATTTT.

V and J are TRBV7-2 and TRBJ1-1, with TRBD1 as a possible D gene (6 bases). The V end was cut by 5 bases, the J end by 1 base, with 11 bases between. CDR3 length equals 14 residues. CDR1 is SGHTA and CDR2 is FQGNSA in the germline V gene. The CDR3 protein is CASSTDRRNTEAFF. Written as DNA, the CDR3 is TGTGCCAGCAGCACCGACAGGAGGAACACTGAAGCTTTCTTT.

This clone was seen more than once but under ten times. The CDR3 here is CASSQVRNQPQHF. The CDR3 region has the DNA TGCGCCAGCAGCCAAGTTCGGAATCAGCCCCAGCATTTT. The J gene is TRBJ1-5, the V gene TRBV4-1, with D hard to call. Germline CDR1 MGHRA, CDR2 YSYEKL. Between the trimmed V and J ends, which lost 1 base and 4 bases, there was a span of 5 bases. This CDR3 has 13 residues.

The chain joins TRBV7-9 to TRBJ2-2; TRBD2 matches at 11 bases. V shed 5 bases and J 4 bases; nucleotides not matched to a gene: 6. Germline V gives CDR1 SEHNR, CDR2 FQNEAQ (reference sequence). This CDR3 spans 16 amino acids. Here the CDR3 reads CASSLWTSGFTGELFF. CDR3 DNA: TGTGCCAGCAGCCTGTGGACTAGCGGGTTCACCGGGGAGCTGTTTTTT.

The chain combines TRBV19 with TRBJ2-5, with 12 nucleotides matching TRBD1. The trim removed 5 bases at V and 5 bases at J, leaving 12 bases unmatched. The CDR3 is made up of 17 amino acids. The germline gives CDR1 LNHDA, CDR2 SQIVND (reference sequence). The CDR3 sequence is CASSGRDGDRGLETQYF. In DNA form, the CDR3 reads TGTGCCAGTAGTGGCCGGGATGGGGACAGGGGGCTGGAGACCCAGTACTTC.

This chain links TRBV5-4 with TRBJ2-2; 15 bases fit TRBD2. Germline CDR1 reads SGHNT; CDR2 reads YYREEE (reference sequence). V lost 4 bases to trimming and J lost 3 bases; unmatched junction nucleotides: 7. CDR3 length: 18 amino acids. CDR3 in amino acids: CASSLGTSGRRDTGELFF. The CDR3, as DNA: TGTGCCAGCAGCCTCGGGACTAGCGGGAGGCGTGACACCGGGGAGCTGTTTTTT.

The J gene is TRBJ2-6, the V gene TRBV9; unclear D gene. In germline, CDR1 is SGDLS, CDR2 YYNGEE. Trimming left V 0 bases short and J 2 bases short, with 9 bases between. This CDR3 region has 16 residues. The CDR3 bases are TGTGCCAGCAGCGTAGCGGGTCTGCCTGGGGCCAACGTCCTGACTTTC. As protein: CASSVAGLPGANVLTF. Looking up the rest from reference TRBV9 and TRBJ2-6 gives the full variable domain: DSGVTQTPKHLITATGQRVTLRCSPRSGDLSVYWYQQSLDQGLQFLIQYYNGEERAKGNILERFSAQQFPDLHSELNLSSLELGDSALYFCASSVAGLPGANVLTFGAGSRLTVL.